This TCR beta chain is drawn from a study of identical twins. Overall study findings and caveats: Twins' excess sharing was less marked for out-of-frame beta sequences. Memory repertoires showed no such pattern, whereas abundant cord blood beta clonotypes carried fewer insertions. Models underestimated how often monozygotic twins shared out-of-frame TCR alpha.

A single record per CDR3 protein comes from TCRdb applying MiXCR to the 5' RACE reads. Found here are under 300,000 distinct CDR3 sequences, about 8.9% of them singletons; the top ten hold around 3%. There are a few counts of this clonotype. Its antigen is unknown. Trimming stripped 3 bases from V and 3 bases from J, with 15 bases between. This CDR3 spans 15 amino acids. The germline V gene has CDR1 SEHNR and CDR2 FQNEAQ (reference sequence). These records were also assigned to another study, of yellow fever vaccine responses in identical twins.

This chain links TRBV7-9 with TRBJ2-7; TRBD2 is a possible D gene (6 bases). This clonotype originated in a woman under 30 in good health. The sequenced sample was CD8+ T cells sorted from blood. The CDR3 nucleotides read TGTGCCAGCAGCTTGGCCGGGGGACCGAACTACGAGCAGTACTTC. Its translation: CASSLAGGPNYEQYF.